A single sample gave rise to the 7 T cell receptor beta chains below, sequenced in a study of OX40 agonist ivuxolimab in advanced cancers. To prepare the library, the immunoSEQ multiplex PCR assay was applied. TCRdb provides this immuneACCESS table in a form limited to in-frame rearrangements. Some clones are lacking; in checked studies, under half of them reflect an unresolved V gene, and why the rest are absent is not known. Within this sample are more than 7,000 clones, with approximately 72% of them counted one time only. Jointly, the top ten make up around 40% of the sample. The sample consisted of CD4+ or CD8+ T cells sorted from blood, taken in a trial of the OX40 agonist ivuxolimab. The receptors derive from an adult with an advanced solid tumor such as melanoma, head and neck, liver or kidney cancer.

By share of the sample, this clone is medium-sized (0.01 to 0.1%). CDR3 region: CASSVGTLSYGYTF. In nucleotides, the CDR3 is TGTGCCAGCAGTGTCGGGACACTTAGCTATGGCTACACCTTC. The rearrangement uses TRBV6-1 and TRBJ1-2; maybe TRBD1 (6 bases). This CDR3 comprises 14 residues. Trimming pared 4 bases from V and 4 bases from J, leaving 13 bases between. The germline V gene has CDR1 MNHNS and CDR2 SASEGT.

This chain connects TRBV28 to TRBJ1-5; 9 positions agree with TRBD1. The CDR3 length is 17 residues. Germline V gives CDR1 MDHEN, CDR2 SYDVKM. V gave up 6 bases and J gave up 6 bases; unmatched junction bases: 15. The CDR3 DNA is TGTGCCAGCAGCATTGTCCGTACAGGGGGCGCGGGTCAGCCCCAGCATTTT. Translated, it gives CASSIVRTGGAGQPQHF.

The genes are TRBV11-1 and TRBJ2-7; D gene ambiguous. CDR3 length equals 14 residues. Trimming shortened V by 0 bases and J by 6 bases, and 12 bases separated the two germline ends. Germline loops: CDR1 SGHAT, CDR2 FQDESV (reference sequence). In DNA, the CDR3 is TGTGCCAGCAGCTTAGCCTCTTCTCCCAGCGAGCAGTACTTC. It encodes CASSLASSPSEQYF.

This sequence joins TRBV6-1 and TRBJ2-2, with 7 nucleotides matching TRBD1. Unmatched junction bases numbered 6, after V lost 6 bases and J lost 2 bases. Germline lookup yields CDR1 MNHNS and CDR2 SASEGT. CDR3 length: 15 amino acids. The CDR3 is CASRRQGFNTGELFF. CDR3 sequence (DNA): TGTGCCAGCAGGCGACAGGGATTCAACACCGGGGAGCTGTTTTTT.

The chain employs TRBV19 and TRBJ2-3; TRBD1 aligns across 7 bases. In germline, CDR1 is LNHDA, CDR2 SQIVND (reference sequence). Germline trimming cut 7 bases from V and 0 bases from J; bases unmatched to any gene: 7. This CDR3 contains 15 residues. CDR3 loop: CASKLGTASTDTQYF. The CDR3 DNA reads as TGTGCCAGTAAGTTGGGGACAGCGAGCACAGATACGCAGTATTTT.

The CDR3 DNA reads as TGTGCCAGCAGCTCCGACAGGGATTCCTACGAGCAGTACTTC. Residues: CASSSDRDSYEQYF. The V and J genes are TRBV7-9 and TRBJ2-7; TRBD1 aligns across 7 bases. The CDR3 has 14 residues. The V gene end was trimmed by 4 bases and the J gene end by 1 base; junction bases not matched to a gene: 4. Germline lookup yields CDR1 SEHNR and CDR2 FQNEAQ (reference sequence).

J is TRBJ1-2 and V is TRBV6-5, with D unresolved. Germline values: CDR1 MNHEY, CDR2 SVGAGI. The CDR3 extends over 8 amino acids. V was pared by 11 bases and J by 8 bases, with 6 bases between. CDR3 region: CARSGYTF. CDR3 DNA sequence: TGTGCCCGGTCGGGCTACACCTTC.